These T cell receptor beta chains were read from a single sample in a study of T-cell memory formation after mild COVID-19. TCRdb reprocessed the 5' RACE reads with MiXCR, giving one entry per CDR3 protein. In the table there are around 310,000 distinct CDR3 sequences, less than 25% of which are singletons. The sequenced material came from PBMCs or a T cell subset sorted from them (not recorded which). All receptors derive from a young man who had mild COVID-19 (a few samples of this study predate the infection). Cell type and time point are not known. The CDR3 runs from the conserved cysteine through the conserved F or W. A D gene is named only where the DNA matches it firmly. The size of a clone is reported for some rows only, either as once, few or many, or as a class for expanded clones.

clone_size d_call j_call v_call cdr3_length cdr3_nt cdr3_aa
few TRBD2 TRBJ2-3 TRBV6-5 15 TGTGCCAGCAGTTACTCGGGGGGGTACGCAGATACGCAGTATTTT CASSYSGGYADTQYF
NA NA TRBJ2-5 TRBV7-9 14 TGTGCCAGCAGTCCCGGGCACGCACAAGAGACCCAGTACTTC CASSPGHAQETQYF
NA TRBD2 TRBJ2-5 TRBV6-5 15 TGTGCCAGCACCGAGGCTAGCGGGGGCGGGGAGACCCAGTACTTC CASTEASGGGETQYF
few NA TRBJ1-5 TRBV7-2 12 TGTGCCAGCAGCCTACAGGATCAGCCCCAGCATTTT CASSLQDQPQHF
few NA TRBJ1-1 TRBV20-1 10 TGCAGTGCTAGAGAAGCTGAAGCTTTCTTT CSAREAEAFF
few TRBD2 TRBJ2-3 TRBV3-1 15 TGTGCCAGCAGCCAAGCGGGGGGGCAGGCAGATACGCAGTATTTT CASSQAGGQADTQYF
NA TRBD2 TRBJ2-7 TRBV5-1 14 TGCGCCAGCAGTTACGGGGGAGGGGTCTACGAGCAGTACTTC CASSYGGGVYEQYF
NA TRBD2 TRBJ2-7 TRBV10-2 15 TGCGCCAGCAGTGACCTGACTAGCGGGGCCTACGAGCAGTACTTC CASSDLTSGAYEQYF
NA NA TRBJ2-2 TRBV4-3 13 TGCGCCAGCAGCAGGGTCGGAAGCGGGGAGCTGTTTTTT CASSRVGSGELFF
few NA TRBJ2-7 TRBV6-2/TRBV6-3 12 TGTGCCAGCAGTTACTGGGCGGACGAGCAGTACTTC CASSYWADEQYF
NA NA TRBJ1-2 TRBV3-1 15 TGTGCCAGCAGCCCAGCCGGGGCCCGGTATACTGGCTACACCTTC CASSPAGARYTGYTF
NA NA TRBJ1-5 TRBV20-1 15 TGCAGTGCTAGAGATCCCCTCTATAGCAATCAGCCCCAGCATTTT CSARDPLYSNQPQHF
few TRBD2 TRBJ2-3 TRBV10-3 18 TGTGCCACCAAGGGGGGACTAGCGGTCGAAAGGGGCACAGATACGCAGTATTTT CATKGGLAVERGTDTQYF
few TRBD1 TRBJ2-2 TRBV19 15 TGTGCCAGTAGTAGACAGGGTAGTGGTACCGGGGAGCTGTTTTTT CASSRQGSGTGELFF
few TRBD2 TRBJ2-3 TRBV28 17 TGTGCCAGCAGTCCATCCCTGGCGGGGGGCCCTTTGGATACGCAGTATTTT CASSPSLAGGPLDTQYF
NA NA TRBJ1-1 TRBV7-9 14 TGTGCCAGCAGCACCCTCCAGGGGAACACTGAAGCTTTCTTT CASSTLQGNTEAFF
few NA TRBJ1-6 TRBV20-1 13 TGCAGTGGATACAGGGTTCATAATTCACCCCTCCACTTT CSGYRVHNSPLHF
NA NA TRBJ2-7 TRBV5-4 15 TGTGCCAGCAGCTACGAGCCCGGACAGTCATACGAGCAGTACTTC CASSYEPGQSYEQYF
few NA TRBJ2-5 TRBV7-9 14 TGTGCCAGCAGCGCCCGCCTTAATCCGGAGACCCAGTACTTC CASSARLNPETQYF
once TRBD1 TRBJ1-6 TRBV5-1 14 TGCGCCAGCAGACTGACAGGGGTCGATTCACCCCTCCACTTT CASRLTGVDSPLHF
few NA TRBJ2-1 TRBV29-1 13 TGCAGCGTAGATAAGGACAGCGTCAATGAGCAGTTCTTC CSVDKDSVNEQFF
NA NA TRBJ2-3 TRBV6-5 14 TGTGCCAGCTCGGGGTCGGTTAGGCCAGATACGCAGTATTTT CASSGSVRPDTQYF
NA NA TRBJ1-1 TRBV5-1 13 TGCGCCAGCAGCTTCAAATCTGACACTGAAGCTTTCTTT CASSFKSDTEAFF
few NA TRBJ1-2 TRBV5-6 13 TGTGCCAGCAGTCCCGGGTCCAACTATGGCTACACCTTC CASSPGSNYGYTF
many NA TRBJ2-1 TRBV7-2 14 TGTGCCAGCAGCTTAGACGGGGCGTACAATGAGCAGTTCTTC CASSLDGAYNEQFF
few NA TRBJ1-5 TRBV24-1 14 TGTGCCACAAGTGTGGGGGGAGAGAATCAGCCCCAGCATTTT CATSVGGENQPQHF
few TRBD1 TRBJ1-2 TRBV5-6 16 TGTGCCAGCAGCTTGGGGACAGGGGTTTTGAGCTATGGCTACACCTTC CASSLGTGVLSYGYTF
NA NA TRBJ2-5 TRBV5-1 15 TGCGCCGGACAGGCCAGGGCGGGTCGGGGGGAGACCCAGTACTTC CAGQARAGRGETQYF
few NA TRBJ1-3 TRBV7-2 12 TGTGCCAGCAGCACTAGTGGAAACACCATATATTTT CASSTSGNTIYF
NA NA TRBJ2-2 TRBV6-5 16 TGTGCCAGCAGTTTCTCCAGGGGACGGGGCACCGGGGAGCTGTTTTTT CASSFSRGRGTGELFF
many TRBD2 TRBJ2-3 TRBV9 17 TGTGCCAGCAGCGCCGGCGTGGGACTAGCGTTCACAGATACGCAGTATTTT CASSAGVGLAFTDTQYF
NA TRBD1 TRBJ2-1 TRBV7-2 14 TGTGCCAGCAGCGGACAGGGATTGGACAATGAGCAGTTCTTC CASSGQGLDNEQFF
NA NA TRBJ1-2 TRBV28 15 TGTGCCAGCAGTTTCCTGGGGCCGGGAAACTATGGCTACACCTTC CASSFLGPGNYGYTF
NA TRBD1 TRBJ2-7 TRBV5-1 15 TGCGCCAGCAGCGTGCCGGAGGGACAGGGTGTCGAGCAGTACTTC CASSVPEGQGVEQYF
NA TRBD2 TRBJ2-3 TRBV6-5 14 TGTGCCAGTCGGCCGGGACTAGCGATAGATACGCAGTATTTT CASRPGLAIDTQYF
few NA TRBJ1-2 TRBV5-6 13 TGTGCCAGCAGCTTGGACAGCTTCGGGGGCTACACCTTC CASSLDSFGGYTF
few NA TRBJ1-5 TRBV20-1 14 TGCAGTGCAGGAGGGTGGGGCTCCAATCAGCCCCAGCATTTT CSAGGWGSNQPQHF